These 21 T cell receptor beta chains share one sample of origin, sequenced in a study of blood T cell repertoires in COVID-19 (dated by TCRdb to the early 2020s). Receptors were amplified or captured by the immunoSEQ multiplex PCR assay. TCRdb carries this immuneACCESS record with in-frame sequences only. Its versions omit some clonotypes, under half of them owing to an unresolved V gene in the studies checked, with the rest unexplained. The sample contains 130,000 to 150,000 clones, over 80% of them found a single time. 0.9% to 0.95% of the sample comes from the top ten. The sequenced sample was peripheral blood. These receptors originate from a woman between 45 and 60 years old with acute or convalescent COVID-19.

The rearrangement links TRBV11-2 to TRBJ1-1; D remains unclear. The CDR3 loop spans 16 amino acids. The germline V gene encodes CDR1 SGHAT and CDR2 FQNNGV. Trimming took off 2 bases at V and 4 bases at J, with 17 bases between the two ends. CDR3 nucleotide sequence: TGTGCCAGCAGCTTATTAAAAGAGGAAGGTAGCACTGAAGCTTTCTTT. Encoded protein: CASSLLKEEGSTEAFF.

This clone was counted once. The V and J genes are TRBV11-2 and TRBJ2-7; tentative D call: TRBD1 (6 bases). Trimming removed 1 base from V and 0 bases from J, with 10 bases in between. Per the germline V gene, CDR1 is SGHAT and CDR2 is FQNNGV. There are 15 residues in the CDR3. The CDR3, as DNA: TGTGCCAGCAGCTTAGCAGGGGCCCACTCCTACGAGCAGTACTTC. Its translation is CASSLAGAHSYEQYF.

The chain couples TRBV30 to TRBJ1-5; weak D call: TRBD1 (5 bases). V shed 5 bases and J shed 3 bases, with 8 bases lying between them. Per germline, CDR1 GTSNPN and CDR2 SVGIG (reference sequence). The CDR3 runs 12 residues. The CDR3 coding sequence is TGTGCCTGGCAGGGAAACAATCAGCCCCAGCATTTT. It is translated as CAWQGNNQPQHF.

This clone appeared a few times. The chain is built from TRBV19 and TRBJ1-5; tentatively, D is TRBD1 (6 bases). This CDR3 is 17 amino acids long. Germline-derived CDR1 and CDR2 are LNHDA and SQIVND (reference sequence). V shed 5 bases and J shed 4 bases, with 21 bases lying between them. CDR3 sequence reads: CASSPNENREINQPQHF. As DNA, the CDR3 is TGTGCCAGTAGTCCAAATGAAAACAGGGAAATTAATCAGCCCCAGCATTTT.

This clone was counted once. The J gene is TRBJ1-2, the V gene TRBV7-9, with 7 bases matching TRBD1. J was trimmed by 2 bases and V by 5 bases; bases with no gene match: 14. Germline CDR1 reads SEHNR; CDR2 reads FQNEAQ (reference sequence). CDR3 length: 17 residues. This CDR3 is CASSLRDSLKINYGYTF. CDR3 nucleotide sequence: TGTGCCAGCAGCCTCCGGGACAGCCTTAAGATAAACTATGGCTACACCTTC.

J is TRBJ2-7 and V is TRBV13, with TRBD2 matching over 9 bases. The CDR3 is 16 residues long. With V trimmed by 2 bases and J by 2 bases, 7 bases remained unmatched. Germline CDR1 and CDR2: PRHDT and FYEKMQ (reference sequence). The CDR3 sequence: CASSLSASGITYEQYF. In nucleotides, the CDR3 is TGTGCCAGCAGCTTATCGGCTAGCGGGATTACCTACGAGCAGTACTTC.

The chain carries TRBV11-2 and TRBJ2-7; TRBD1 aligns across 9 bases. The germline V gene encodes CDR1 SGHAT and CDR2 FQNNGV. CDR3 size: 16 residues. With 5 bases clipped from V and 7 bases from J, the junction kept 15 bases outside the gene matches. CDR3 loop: CASSGLRDRDLREQYF. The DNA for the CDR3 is TGTGCCAGCAGCGGACTCCGGGACAGGGACCTTCGAGAGCAGTACTTC.

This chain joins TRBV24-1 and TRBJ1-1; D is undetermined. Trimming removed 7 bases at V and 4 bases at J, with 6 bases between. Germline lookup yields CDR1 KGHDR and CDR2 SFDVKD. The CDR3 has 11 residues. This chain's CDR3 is CATRSSTEAFF. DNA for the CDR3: TGTGCCACCAGGAGTTCCACTGAAGCTTTCTTT.

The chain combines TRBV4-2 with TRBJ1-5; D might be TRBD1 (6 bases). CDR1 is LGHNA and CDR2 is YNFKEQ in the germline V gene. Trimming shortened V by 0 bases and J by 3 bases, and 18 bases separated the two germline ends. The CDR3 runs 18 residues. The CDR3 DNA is TGTGCCAGCAGCCAAGATATAGGCAGGGGAAGAAACAATCAGCCCCAGCATTTT. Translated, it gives CASSQDIGRGRNNQPQHF.

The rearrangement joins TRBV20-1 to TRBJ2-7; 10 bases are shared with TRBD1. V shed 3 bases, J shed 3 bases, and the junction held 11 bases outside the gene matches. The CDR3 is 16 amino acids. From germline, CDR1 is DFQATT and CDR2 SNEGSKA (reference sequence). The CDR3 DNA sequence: TGCAGTGCTAGTGCTGGGGACAGGGGAAAGGTCTACGAGCAGTACTTC. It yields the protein CSASAGDRGKVYEQYF.

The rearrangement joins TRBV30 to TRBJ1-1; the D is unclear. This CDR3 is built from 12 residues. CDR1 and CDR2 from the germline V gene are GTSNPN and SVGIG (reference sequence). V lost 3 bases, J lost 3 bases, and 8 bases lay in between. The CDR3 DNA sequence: TGTGCCTGGAGCCCCGGGTACACTGAAGCTTTCTTT. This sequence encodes CAWSPGYTEAFF.

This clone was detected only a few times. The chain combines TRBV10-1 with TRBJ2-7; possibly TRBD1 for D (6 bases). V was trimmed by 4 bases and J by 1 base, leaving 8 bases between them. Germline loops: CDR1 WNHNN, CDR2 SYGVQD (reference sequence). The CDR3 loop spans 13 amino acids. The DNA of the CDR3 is TGCGCCAGCAGTGGGACAGATTCCTACGAGCAGTACTTC. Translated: CASSGTDSYEQYF.

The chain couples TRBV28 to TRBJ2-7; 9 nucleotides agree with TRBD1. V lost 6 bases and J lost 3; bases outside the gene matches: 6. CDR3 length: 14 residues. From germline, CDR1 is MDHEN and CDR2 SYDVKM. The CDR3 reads CASRGTGHLYEQYF. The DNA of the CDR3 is TGTGCCAGCAGAGGGACAGGGCATCTCTACGAGCAGTACTTC.

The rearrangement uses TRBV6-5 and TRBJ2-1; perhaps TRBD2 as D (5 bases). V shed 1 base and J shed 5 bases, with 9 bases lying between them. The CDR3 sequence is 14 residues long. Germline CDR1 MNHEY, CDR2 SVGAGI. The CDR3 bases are TGTGCCAGCAGTTACTTAGCCGGGAACAATGAGCAGTTCTTC. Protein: CASSYLAGNNEQFF.

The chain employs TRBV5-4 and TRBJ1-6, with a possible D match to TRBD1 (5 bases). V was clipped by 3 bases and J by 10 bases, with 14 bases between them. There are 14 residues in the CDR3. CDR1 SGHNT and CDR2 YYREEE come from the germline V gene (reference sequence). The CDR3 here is CASSYQGPGSPLHF. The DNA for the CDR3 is TGTGCCAGCAGCTATCAGGGCCCTGGGTCACCCCTCCACTTT.

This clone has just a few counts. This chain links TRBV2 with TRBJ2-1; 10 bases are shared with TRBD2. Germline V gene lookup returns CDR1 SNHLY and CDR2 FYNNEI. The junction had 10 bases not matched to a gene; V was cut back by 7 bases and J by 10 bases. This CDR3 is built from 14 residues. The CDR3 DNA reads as TGTGCCAGCACTTGGCTAGCGGGAGACGACGAGCAGTTCTTC. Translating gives CASTWLAGDDEQFF.

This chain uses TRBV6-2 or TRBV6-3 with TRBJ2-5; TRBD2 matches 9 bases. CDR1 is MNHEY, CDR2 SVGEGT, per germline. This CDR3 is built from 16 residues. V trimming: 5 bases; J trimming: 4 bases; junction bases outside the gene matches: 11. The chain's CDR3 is CASSARLAGELETQYF. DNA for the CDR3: TGTGCCAGCAGTGCCCGATTAGCGGGAGAATTAGAGACCCAGTACTTC.

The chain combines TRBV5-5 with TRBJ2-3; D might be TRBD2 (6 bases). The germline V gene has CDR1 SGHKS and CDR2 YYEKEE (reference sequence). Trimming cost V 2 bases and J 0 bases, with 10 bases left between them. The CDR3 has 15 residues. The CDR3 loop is CASSLRRGSTDTQYF. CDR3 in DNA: TGTGCCAGCAGCTTACGGCGGGGAAGCACAGATACGCAGTATTTT.

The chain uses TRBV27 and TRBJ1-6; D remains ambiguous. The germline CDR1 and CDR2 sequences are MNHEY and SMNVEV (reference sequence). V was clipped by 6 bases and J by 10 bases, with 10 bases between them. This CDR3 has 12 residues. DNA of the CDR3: TGTGCCAGCAGGACTCAGCTCTCACCCCTCCACTTT. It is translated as CASRTQLSPLHF.

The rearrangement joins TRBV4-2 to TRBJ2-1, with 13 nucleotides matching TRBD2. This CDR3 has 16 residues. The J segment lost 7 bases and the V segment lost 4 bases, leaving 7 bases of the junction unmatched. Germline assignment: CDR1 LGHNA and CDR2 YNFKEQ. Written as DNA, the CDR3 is TGTGCCAGCAGCCTTCCCGGGACTAGCGGGGAAAATGAGCAGTTCTTC. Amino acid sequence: CASSLPGTSGENEQFF.

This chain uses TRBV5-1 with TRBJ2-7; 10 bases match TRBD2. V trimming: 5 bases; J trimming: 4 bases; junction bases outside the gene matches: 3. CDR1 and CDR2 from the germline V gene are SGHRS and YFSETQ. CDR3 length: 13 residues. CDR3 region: CASRLAGGYEQYF. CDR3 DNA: TGCGCCAGCAGGTTAGCGGGAGGATACGAGCAGTACTTC.